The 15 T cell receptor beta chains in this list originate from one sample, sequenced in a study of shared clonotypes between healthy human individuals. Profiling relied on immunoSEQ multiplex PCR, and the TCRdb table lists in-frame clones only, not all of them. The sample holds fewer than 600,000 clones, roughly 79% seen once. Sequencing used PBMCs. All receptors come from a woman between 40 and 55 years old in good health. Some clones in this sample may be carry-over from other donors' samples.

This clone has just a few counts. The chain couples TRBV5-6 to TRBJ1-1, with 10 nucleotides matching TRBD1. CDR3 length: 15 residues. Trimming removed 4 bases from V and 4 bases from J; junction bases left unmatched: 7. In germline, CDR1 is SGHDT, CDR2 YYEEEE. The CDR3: CASSRPGQGGTEAFF. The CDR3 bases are TGTGCCAGCAGCAGACCCGGACAGGGGGGCACTGAAGCTTTCTTT. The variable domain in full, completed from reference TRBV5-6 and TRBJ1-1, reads DAGVTQSPTHLIKTRGQQVTLRCSPKSGHDTVSWYQQALGQGPQFIFQYYEEEERQRGNFPDRFSGHQFPNYSSELNVNALLLGDSALYLCASSRPGQGGTEAFFGQGTRLTVV.

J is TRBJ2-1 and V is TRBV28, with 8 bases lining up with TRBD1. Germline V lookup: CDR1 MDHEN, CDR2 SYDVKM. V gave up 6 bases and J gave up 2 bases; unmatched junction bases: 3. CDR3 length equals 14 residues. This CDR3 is CASRGTGTYNEQFF. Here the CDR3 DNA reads TGTGCCAGCAGAGGGACAGGAACCTACAATGAGCAGTTCTTC.

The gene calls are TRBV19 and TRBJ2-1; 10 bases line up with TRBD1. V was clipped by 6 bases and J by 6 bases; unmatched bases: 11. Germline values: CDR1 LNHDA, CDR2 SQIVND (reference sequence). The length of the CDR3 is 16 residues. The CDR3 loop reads CASRHVDRGRGNEQFF. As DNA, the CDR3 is TGTGCCAGTAGGCACGTCGACAGGGGGCGCGGCAATGAGCAGTTCTTC.

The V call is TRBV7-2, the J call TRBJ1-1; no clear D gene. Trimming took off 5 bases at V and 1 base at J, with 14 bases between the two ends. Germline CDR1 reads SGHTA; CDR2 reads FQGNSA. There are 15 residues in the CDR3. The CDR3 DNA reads TGTGCCAGCAGCCGCGGGAGCGTGAGGAACACTGAAGCTTTCTTT. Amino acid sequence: CASSRGSVRNTEAFF.

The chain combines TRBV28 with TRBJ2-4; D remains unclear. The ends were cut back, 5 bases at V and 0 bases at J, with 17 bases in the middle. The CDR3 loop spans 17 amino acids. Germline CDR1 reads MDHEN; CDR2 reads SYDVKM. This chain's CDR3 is CASSMAMNQVAKNIQYF. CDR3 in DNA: TGTGCCAGCAGTATGGCTATGAACCAAGTAGCCAAAAACATTCAGTACTTC.

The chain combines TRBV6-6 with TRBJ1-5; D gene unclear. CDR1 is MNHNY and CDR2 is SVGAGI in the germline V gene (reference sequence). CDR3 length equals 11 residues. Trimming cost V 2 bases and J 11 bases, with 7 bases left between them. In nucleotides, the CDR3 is TGTGCCAGCAGTTACGGCTGGTCCCAGCATTTT. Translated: CASSYGWSQHF.

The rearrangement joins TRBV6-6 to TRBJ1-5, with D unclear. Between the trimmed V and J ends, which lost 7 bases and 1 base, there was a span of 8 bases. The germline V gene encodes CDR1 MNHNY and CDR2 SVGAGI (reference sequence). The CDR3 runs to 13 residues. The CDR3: CASTTVSNQPQHF. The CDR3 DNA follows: TGTGCCAGCACCACCGTAAGCAATCAGCCCCAGCATTTT.

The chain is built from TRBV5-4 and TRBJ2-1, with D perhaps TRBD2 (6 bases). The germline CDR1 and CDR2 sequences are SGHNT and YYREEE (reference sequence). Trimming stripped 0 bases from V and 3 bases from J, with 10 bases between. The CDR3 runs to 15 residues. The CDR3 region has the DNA TGTGCCAGCAGCTTGGGCGGAGGGGTCTACAATGAGCAGTTCTTC. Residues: CASSLGGGVYNEQFF.

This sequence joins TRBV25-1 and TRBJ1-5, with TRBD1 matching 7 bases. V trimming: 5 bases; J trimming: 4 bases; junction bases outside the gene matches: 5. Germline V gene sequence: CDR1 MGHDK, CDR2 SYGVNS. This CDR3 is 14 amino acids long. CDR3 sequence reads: CASSHRQGNQPQHF. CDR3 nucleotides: TGTGCCAGCAGTCATAGACAGGGAAATCAGCCCCAGCATTTT.

For the CDR3, the DNA is TGTGCCATCAGAGCCGACAGGGGCAAAACCTACGAGCAGTACTTC. Its protein product is CAIRADRGKTYEQYF. The J gene is TRBJ2-7, the V gene TRBV10-3; 8 bases are shared with TRBD1. The germline V gene has CDR1 ENHRY and CDR2 SYGVKD. With V trimmed by 6 bases and J by 2 bases, 9 bases remained unmatched. This CDR3 comprises 15 residues.

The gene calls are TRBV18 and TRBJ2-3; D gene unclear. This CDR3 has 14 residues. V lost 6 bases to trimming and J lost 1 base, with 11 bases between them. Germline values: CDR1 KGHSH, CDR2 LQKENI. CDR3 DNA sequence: TGTGCCAGCTCGCCAAAACCCGGCACAGATACGCAGTATTTT. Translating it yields CASSPKPGTDTQYF. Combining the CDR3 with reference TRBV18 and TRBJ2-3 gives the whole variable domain NAGVMQNPRHLVRRRGQEARLRCSPMKGHSHVYWYRQLPEEGLKFMVYLQKENIIDESGMPKERFSAEFPKEGPSILRIQQVVRGDSAAYFCASSPKPGTDTQYFGPGTRLTVL.

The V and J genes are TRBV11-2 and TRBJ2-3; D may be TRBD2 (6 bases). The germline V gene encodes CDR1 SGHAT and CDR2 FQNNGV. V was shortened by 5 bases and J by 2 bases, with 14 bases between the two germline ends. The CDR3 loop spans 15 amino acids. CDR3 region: CASSIRDSYTDTQYF. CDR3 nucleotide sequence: TGTGCCAGCAGCATCCGGGACTCTTACACAGATACGCAGTATTTT.

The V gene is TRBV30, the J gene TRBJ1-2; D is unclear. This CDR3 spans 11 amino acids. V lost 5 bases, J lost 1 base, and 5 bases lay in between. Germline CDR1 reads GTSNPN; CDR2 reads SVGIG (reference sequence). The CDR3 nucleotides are TGTGCCTGGGGGTATAACTATGGCTACACCTTC. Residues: CAWGYNYGYTF.

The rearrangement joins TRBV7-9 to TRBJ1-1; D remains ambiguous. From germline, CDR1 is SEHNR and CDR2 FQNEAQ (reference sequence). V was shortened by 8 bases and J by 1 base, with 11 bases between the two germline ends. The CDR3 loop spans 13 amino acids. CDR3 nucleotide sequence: TGTGCCAGCGACCCACGGGGGAACACTGAAGCTTTCTTT. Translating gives CASDPRGNTEAFF.

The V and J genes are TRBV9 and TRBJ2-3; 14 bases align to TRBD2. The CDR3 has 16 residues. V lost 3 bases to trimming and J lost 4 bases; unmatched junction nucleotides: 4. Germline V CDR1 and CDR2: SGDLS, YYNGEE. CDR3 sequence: CASSAGTSGSSDTQYF. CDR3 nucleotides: TGTGCCAGCAGCGCCGGGACTAGCGGGAGCTCAGATACGCAGTATTTT.